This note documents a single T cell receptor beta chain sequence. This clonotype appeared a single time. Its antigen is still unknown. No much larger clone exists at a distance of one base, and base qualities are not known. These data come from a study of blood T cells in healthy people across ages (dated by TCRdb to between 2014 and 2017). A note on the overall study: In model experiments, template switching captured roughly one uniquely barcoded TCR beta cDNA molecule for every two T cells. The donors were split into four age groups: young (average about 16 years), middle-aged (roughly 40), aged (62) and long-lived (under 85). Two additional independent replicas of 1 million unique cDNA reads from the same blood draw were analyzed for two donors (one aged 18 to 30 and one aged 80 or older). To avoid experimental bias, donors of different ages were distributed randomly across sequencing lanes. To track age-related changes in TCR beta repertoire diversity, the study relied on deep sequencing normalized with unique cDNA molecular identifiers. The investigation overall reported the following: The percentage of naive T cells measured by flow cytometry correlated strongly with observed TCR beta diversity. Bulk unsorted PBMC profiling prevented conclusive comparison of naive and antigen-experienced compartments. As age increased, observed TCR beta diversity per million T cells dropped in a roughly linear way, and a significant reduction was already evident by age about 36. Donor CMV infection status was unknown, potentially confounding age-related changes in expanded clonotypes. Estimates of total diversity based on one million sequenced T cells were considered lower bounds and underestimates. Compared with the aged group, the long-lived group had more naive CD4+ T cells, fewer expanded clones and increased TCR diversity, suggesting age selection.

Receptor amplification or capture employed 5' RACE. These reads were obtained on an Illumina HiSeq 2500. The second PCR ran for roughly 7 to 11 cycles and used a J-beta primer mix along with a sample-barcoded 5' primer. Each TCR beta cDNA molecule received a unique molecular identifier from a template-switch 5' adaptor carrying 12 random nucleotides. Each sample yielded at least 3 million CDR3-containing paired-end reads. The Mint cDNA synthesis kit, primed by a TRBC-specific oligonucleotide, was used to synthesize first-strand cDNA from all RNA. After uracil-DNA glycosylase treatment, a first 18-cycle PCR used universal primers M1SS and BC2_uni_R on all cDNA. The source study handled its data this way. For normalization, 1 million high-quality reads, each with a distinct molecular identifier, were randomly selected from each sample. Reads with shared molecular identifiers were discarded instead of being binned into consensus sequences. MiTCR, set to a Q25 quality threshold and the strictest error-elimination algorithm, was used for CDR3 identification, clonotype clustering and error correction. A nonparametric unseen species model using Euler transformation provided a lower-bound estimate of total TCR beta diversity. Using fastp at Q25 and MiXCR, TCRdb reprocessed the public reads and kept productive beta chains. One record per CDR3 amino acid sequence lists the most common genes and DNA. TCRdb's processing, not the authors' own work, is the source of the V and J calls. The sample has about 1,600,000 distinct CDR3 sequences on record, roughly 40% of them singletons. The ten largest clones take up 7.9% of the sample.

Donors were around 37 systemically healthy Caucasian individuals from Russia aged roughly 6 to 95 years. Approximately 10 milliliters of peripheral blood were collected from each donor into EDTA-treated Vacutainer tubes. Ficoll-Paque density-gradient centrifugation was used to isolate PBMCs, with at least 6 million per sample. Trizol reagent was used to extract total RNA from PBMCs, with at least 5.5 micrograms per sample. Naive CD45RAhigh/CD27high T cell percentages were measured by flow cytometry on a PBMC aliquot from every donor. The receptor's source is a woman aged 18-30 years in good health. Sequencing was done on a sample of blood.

The CDR3 region has the sequence CASRERNQPQHF. The nucleotide sequence is TGTGCCAGCAGGGAAAGGAATCAGCCCCAGCATTTT. This chain joins TRBV28 to TRBJ1-5; no confident D gene assignment can be made. The germline V gene encodes CDR1 MDHEN and CDR2 SYDVKM. From the cysteine through the phenylalanine, the CDR3 covers 12 amino acids. Solely the CDR3 DNA is kept, with 36 bases framed from the first base. Trimming removed 6 bases from V and 4 bases from J, leaving 7 bases between the germline ends.